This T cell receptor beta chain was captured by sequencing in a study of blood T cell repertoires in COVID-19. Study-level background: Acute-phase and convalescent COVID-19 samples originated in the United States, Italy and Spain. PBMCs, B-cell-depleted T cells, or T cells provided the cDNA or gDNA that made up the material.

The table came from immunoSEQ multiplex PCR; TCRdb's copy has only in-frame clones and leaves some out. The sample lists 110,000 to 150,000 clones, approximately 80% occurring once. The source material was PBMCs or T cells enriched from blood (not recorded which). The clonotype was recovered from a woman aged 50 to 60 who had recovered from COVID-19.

The DNA for the CDR3 is TGCGCCAGCAGCTCCTCCGGGACAGGGTCTGAAAAACTGTTTTTT. Its translation is CASSSSGTGSEKLFF. This chain connects TRBV5-1 to TRBJ1-4; 9 bases agree with TRBD1. The germline CDR1 and CDR2 sequences are SGHRS and YFSETQ. Trimming took 3 bases from V and 7 from J; bases not matched to a gene: 7. The CDR3 runs to 15 residues.